The 20 T cell receptor beta chains reported below all come from one sample, sequenced in a study of blood T cell repertoires in COVID-19. Profiled with immunoSEQ multiplex PCR; TCRdb holds only in-frame clones, not every one. The top ten clones hold roughly 4% of a sample with approximately 270,000 clones, roughly 88% of them seen once. Specimen: PBMCs or T cells enriched from blood (not recorded which). The receptors come from a woman aged 30 to 39 who had recovered from COVID-19.

The chain couples TRBV7-8 to TRBJ2-3; D is possibly TRBD2 (5 bases). This CDR3 has 14 amino acids. The V end lost 10 bases, the J end lost 2 bases, and 16 bases lay between the germline ends. Germline V gene sequence: CDR1 SGHVS, CDR2 FQNEAQ. CDR3 residues: CATRADFSTDTQYF. The CDR3 bases are TGTGCCACCAGAGCGGACTTCTCCACAGATACGCAGTATTTT.

The rearrangement links TRBV13 to TRBJ2-3; D may be TRBD1 (6 bases). The CDR3 spans 15 residues. CDR1 is PRHDT, CDR2 FYEKMQ, per germline (reference sequence). With 5 bases removed from V and 2 bases from J, the gap between germline ends came to 14 bases. The CDR3: CASSLLQGNTDTQYF. The CDR3 DNA reads TGTGCCAGCAGCCTTTTACAGGGTAACACAGATACGCAGTATTTT. The full variable domain, its missing parts supplied by reference TRBV13 and TRBJ2-3, is AAGVIQSPRHLIKEKRETATLKCYPIPRHDTVYWYQQGPGQDPQFLISFYEKMQSDKGSIPDRFSAQQFSDYHSELNMSSLELGDSALYFCASSLLQGNTDTQYFGPGTRLTVL.

There are a few counts of this clone. The junction and the germline gene differ at one end; a read error may be behind it. The CDR3 DNA follows: TGTGCCACCAGAGATAGCGGGGGCCGCGGCAATCAGCAGTTCTTC. Residues: CATRDSGGRGNQQFF. This chain links TRBV24-1 with TRBJ2-1, with TRBD2 matching 9 bases. There are 15 residues in the CDR3. CDR1 and CDR2 from the germline V gene are KGHDR and SFDVKD.

The chain couples TRBV10-1 to TRBJ2-2, with 9 bases that match TRBD2. In germline, CDR1 is WNHNN, CDR2 SYGVQD (reference sequence). This CDR3 spans 15 amino acids. The ends lost 2 bases at V and 6 bases at J; junction bases unmatched: 4. The CDR3 DNA reads as TGCGCCAGCAGTGAGGGGACTAGCTGGTCCGGGGAGCTGTTTTTT. This translates into CASSEGTSWSGELFF.

The V gene is TRBV7-3, the J gene TRBJ2-3, with 8 bases that match TRBD2. Germline CDR1 reads SGHTA; CDR2 reads FQGTGA. J was trimmed by 0 bases and V by 8 bases; bases with no gene match: 7. This CDR3 region has 15 residues. The CDR3 reads CASGASGSSTDTQYF. The CDR3 DNA is TGTGCCAGCGGCGCTAGCGGGTCTAGCACAGATACGCAGTATTTT.

The chain recombines TRBV29-1 with TRBJ2-1, with D unclear. Germline V CDR1 and CDR2: SQVTM, ANQGSEA. This CDR3 is 10 amino acids long. Trimming stripped 4 bases from V and 5 bases from J, with 3 bases between. The CDR3 reads CSVANNEQFF. CDR3 DNA sequence: TGCAGCGTTGCTAACAATGAGCAGTTCTTC.

The rearrangement links TRBV5-1 to TRBJ1-3; D gene unclear. Trimming cost V 10 bases and J 0 bases, with 11 bases left between them. The CDR3 contains 13 residues. CDR1 is SGHRS and CDR2 is YFSETQ in the germline V gene. CDR3 nucleotide sequence: TGCGCCTCCCAAGCAATCTCTGGAAACACCATATATTTT. Its translation: CASQAISGNTIYF. The whole variable domain, remainder taken from reference TRBV5-1 and TRBJ1-3, is KAGVTQTPRYLIKTRGQQVTLSCSPISGHRSVSWYQQTPGQGLQFLFEYFSETQRNKGNFPGRFSGRQFSNSRSEMNVSTLELGDSALYLCASQAISGNTIYFGEGSWLTVV.

This clone has just a few counts. The CDR3 protein is CASSFQGSNGYTF. The CDR3 DNA sequence: TGTGCCAGCAGTTTTCAGGGAAGTAATGGCTACACCTTC. The chain uses TRBV12-3 or TRBV12-4 and TRBJ1-2, with D tentatively TRBD1 (5 bases). V dropped 3 bases and J dropped 6 bases, with 11 bases sitting between them. The CDR3 loop spans 13 amino acids.

The J gene is TRBJ2-3, the V gene TRBV20-1; 9 bases line up with TRBD2. V gave up 3 bases and J gave up 2 bases; unmatched junction bases: 6. The length of the CDR3 is 15 residues. CDR1 is DFQATT and CDR2 is SNEGSKA in the germline V gene (reference sequence). CDR3 sequence (DNA): TGCAGTGCTAGTGTCAGCGGGGGGAACACAGATACGCAGTATTTT. Its protein product is CSASVSGGNTDTQYF.

The table lists this clone with a few counts. The junction departs from the called germline gene at one end, perhaps through a read error. V is TRBV5-1 and J is TRBJ2-1; D not resolved. This CDR3 has 13 amino acids. Germline V gene sequence: CDR1 SGHRS, CDR2 YFSETQ. The CDR3 DNA reads TGCGCCAGCAGCTTGAGCTCCGACAATGAGCAGTTCTTC. Translation: CASSLSSDNEQFF.

V gene TRBV15 combines with J gene TRBJ1-1, with TRBD1 as a possible D gene (6 bases). Germline V gene sequence: CDR1 LNHNV, CDR2 YYDKDF (reference sequence). This CDR3 is 13 amino acids long. V was clipped by 0 bases and J by 5 bases, with 7 bases between them. The CDR3 DNA reads TGTGCCACCAGCAGAGATCAGGGGACTGAAGCTTTCTTT. This gives the protein CATSRDQGTEAFF. The full variable domain, completed using reference TRBV15 and TRBJ1-1, is DAMVIQNPRYQVTQFGKPVTLSCSQTLNHNVMYWYQQKSSQAPKLLFHYYDKDFNNEADTPDNFQSRRPNTSFCFLDIRSPGLGDTAMYLCATSRDQGTEAFFGQGTRLTVV.

This clone was observed a single time. This chain connects TRBV6-5 to TRBJ2-5; TRBD2 is a possible D gene (5 bases). The CDR3 totals 15 residues. Trimming removed 5 bases from V and 3 bases from J, with 16 bases in between. CDR1 and CDR2 from the germline V gene are MNHEY and SVGAGI. CDR3 loop: CASSTLLGTKETQYF. The CDR3 DNA is TGTGCCAGCAGTACCCTACTAGGTACCAAAGAGACCCAGTACTTC.

This clone is a singleton in its sample. The J gene is TRBJ1-5, the V gene TRBV28; no clear D. There are 17 residues in the CDR3. V was clipped by 2 bases and J by 3 bases, with 17 bases between them. Germline V gene lookup returns CDR1 MDHEN and CDR2 SYDVKM. This CDR3 reads CASSLGPLPTANQPQHF. The CDR3 DNA reads as TGTGCCAGCAGTTTAGGGCCGCTGCCGACCGCCAATCAGCCCCAGCATTTT.

This clone was observed a handful of times. The chain couples TRBV28 to TRBJ2-7; 7 bases match TRBD2. CDR1 and CDR2 from the germline V gene are MDHEN and SYDVKM. The CDR3 spans 14 residues. The ends lost 2 bases at V and 6 bases at J; junction bases unmatched: 7. The DNA of the CDR3 is TGTGCCAGCAGTTTAGCGGGAGAAAGATCCGAGCAGTACTTC. Encoded protein: CASSLAGERSEQYF. The entire variable domain, with the rest obtained from reference TRBV28 and TRBJ2-7, is as follows: DVKVTQSSRYLVKRTGEKVFLECVQDMDHENMFWYRQDPGLGLRLIYFSYDVKMKEKGDIPEGYSVSREKKERFSLILESASTNQTSMYLCASSLAGERSEQYFGPGTRLTVT.

The J gene is TRBJ1-2, the V gene TRBV6-5; no definite D call. The V end was cut by 3 bases, the J end by 3 bases, with 8 bases between. CDR1 and CDR2 from the germline V gene are MNHEY and SVGAGI. The CDR3 is 13 residues long. CDR3 bases: TGTGCCAGCAGTTATGTCCCCTACTATGGCTACACCTTC. Translation gives CASSYVPYYGYTF.

This clone has a count of ten or more. The V gene is TRBV18, the J gene TRBJ2-7; maybe TRBD2 (7 bases). Per the germline V gene, CDR1 is KGHSH and CDR2 is LQKENI. The CDR3 covers 18 residues. V shed 0 bases and J shed 4 bases, with 22 bases lying between them. In DNA form, the CDR3 reads TGTGCCAGCTCACCACCGTTGGAGCGGAGGGGGGGTTTTTACGAGCAGTACTTC. The encoded protein is CASSPPLERRGGFYEQYF.

The chain uses TRBV4-2 and TRBJ2-3; 7 bases align to TRBD2. CDR1 LGHNA and CDR2 YNFKEQ come from the germline V gene. Unmatched junction bases numbered 17, after V lost 0 bases and J lost 2 bases. The CDR3 covers 20 residues. CDR3 sequence: CASSQDKVRPIGTNTDTQYF. Written as DNA, the CDR3 is TGTGCCAGCAGCCAAGATAAAGTGAGGCCCATCGGGACTAACACAGATACGCAGTATTTT.

The CDR3, as DNA: TGTGCCAGTACCGCAGGTTCTTCACCCCTCCACTTT. This translates into CASTAGSSPLHF. V and J are TRBV19 and TRBJ1-6, with D uncertain. The CDR3 length is 12 residues. Germline V gives CDR1 LNHDA, CDR2 SQIVND (reference sequence). V was trimmed by 7 bases and J by 9 bases, leaving 10 bases between them.

The chain combines TRBV11-2 with TRBJ1-5, with D hard to call. CDR3 length equals 13 residues. V lost 0 bases and J 5 bases, leaving 5 bases between the germline ends. From germline, CDR1 is SGHAT and CDR2 FQNNGV. The CDR3 region is CASSLESYQPQHF. CDR3 coding DNA: TGTGCCAGCAGCTTAGAGTCCTATCAGCCCCAGCATTTT.

The chain employs TRBV19 and TRBJ1-2, with D possibly being TRBD1 (5 bases). Germline V CDR1 and CDR2: LNHDA, SQIVND (reference sequence). The CDR3 covers 16 residues. V lost 4 bases, J lost 4 bases, and 19 bases lay in between. CDR3 nucleotides: TGTGCCAGTAGTACTAGTGACAGAGCGAGGATCTATGGCTACACCTTC. This encodes CASSTSDRARIYGYTF.